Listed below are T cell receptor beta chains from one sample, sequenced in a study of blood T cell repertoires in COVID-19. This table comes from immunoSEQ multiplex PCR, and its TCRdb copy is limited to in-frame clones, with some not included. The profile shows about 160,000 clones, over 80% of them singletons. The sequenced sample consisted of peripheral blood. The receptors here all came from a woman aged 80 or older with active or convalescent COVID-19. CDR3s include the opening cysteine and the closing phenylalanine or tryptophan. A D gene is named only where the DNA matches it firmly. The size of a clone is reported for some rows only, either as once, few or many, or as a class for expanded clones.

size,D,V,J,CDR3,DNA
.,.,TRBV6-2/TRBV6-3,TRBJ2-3,CASSYGGSTDTQYF,TGTGCCAGCAGTTACGGCGGAAGCACAGATACGCAGTATTTT
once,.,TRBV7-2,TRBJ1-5,CASSLDGGDNQPQHF,TGTGCCAGCAGCTTGGACGGGGGGGATAATCAGCCCCAGCATTTT
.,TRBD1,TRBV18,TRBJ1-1,CASSPRQGAGGTEAFF,TGTGCCAGCTCACCACGACAGGGGGCAGGTGGCACTGAAGCTTTCTTT
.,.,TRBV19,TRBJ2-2,CASTPAGFNTGELFF,TGTGCCAGTACCCCCGCGGGGTTTAACACCGGGGAGCTGTTTTTT
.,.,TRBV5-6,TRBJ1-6,CASSPKGGRDNSPLHF,TGTGCCAGCAGCCCCAAGGGGGGGCGCGATAATTCACCCCTCCACTTT
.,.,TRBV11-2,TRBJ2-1,CASSKTPRVNEQFF,TGTGCCAGCAGTAAAACCCCCAGGGTCAATGAGCAGTTCTTC
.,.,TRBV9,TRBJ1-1,CASSVGGENTEAFF,TGTGCCAGCAGCGTAGGCGGAGAGAACACTGAAGCTTTCTTT
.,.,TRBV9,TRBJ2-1,CASSVAAGAVYNEQFF,TGTGCCAGCAGCGTAGCTGCGGGGGCGGTATACAATGAGCAGTTCTTC
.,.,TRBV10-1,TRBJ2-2,CASSSDRKENTGELFF,TGCGCCAGCAGTTCAGACAGGAAAGAGAACACCGGGGAGCTGTTTTTT
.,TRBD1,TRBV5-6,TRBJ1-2,CASSRTGDEFYGYTF,TGTGCCAGCAGCAGGACAGGGGACGAGTTCTATGGCTACACCTTC
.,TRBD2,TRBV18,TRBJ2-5,CASSPKRGLYQETQYF,TGTGCCAGCTCACCAAAGCGGGGATTGTACCAAGAGACCCAGTACTTC
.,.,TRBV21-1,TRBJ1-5,CARHGQGSAQPQHF,TGTGCCAGACACGGACAGGGATCTGCTCAGCCCCAGCATTTT
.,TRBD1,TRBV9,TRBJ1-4,CASSAGLRTGGIWATNEKLFF,TGTGCCAGCAGCGCGGGCCTACGGACAGGGGGCATCTGGGCAACTAATGAAAAACTGTTTTTT
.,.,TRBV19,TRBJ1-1,CASTTGQMNTEAFF,TGTGCCAGTACAACTGGACAGATGAACACTGAAGCTTTCTTT
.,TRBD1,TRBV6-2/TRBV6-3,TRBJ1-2,CASSYDRDLNYGYTF,TGTGCCAGCAGTTACGACAGGGACCTTAACTATGGCTACACCTTC
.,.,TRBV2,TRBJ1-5,CASSLQGSNQPQHF,TGTGCCAGCAGCCTACAGGGAAGCAATCAGCCCCAGCATTTT
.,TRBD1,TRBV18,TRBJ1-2,CASSPLPLGQGANYGYTF,TGTGCCAGCTCACCTTTGCCCCTGGGACAGGGGGCCAACTATGGCTACACCTTC
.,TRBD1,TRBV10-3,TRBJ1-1,CAIKTGGIEAFF,TGTGCCATCAAAACAGGGGGTATTGAAGCTTTCTTT
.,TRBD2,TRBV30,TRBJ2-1,CAWGIGGAYNEQFF,TGTGCCTGGGGTATCGGGGGGGCCTACAATGAGCAGTTCTTC
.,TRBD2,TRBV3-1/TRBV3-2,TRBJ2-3,CASSRGALAGGGSLYF,TGTGCCAGCAGCCGCGGGGCACTAGCGGGGGGCGGGTCATTGTATTTT
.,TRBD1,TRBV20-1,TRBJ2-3,CSEGAIDTQYF,TGCAGCGAGGGGGCCATAGATACGCAGTATTTT
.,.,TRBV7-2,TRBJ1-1,CASSRTGPTLRTEAFF,TGTGCCAGCAGCCGTACAGGGCCTACCTTACGCACTGAAGCTTTCTTT
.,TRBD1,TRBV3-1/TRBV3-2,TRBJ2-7,CASSLGQASGEQYF,TGTGCCAGCAGCCTGGGACAGGCTTCGGGCGAGCAGTACTTC
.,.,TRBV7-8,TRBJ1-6,CASSLDRVASPLHF,TGTGCCAGCAGCTTAGACAGAGTTGCTTCACCCCTCCACTTT
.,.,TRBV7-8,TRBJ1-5,CASSLQGFNSNQPQHF,TGTGCCAGCAGCTTACAGGGGTTTAATAGCAATCAGCCCCAGCATTTT
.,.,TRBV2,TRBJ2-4,CASSYTLAKNIQYF,TGTGCCAGCAGTTACACCCTAGCCAAAAACATTCAGTACTTC
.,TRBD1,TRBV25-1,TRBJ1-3,CASSRTGGNTIYF,TGTGCCAGCTCTAGGACAGGTGGAAACACCATATATTTT
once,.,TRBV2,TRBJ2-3,CASIPLAGTDTQYF,TGTGCCAGCATCCCCCTTGCGGGCACAGATACGCAGTATTTT
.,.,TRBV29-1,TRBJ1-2,CSVEKQGLGYTF,TGCAGCGTTGAGAAACAGGGTTTAGGCTACACCTTC
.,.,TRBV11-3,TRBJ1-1,CASSFSDSSNTEAFF,TGTGCCAGCAGCTTTAGTGACAGCTCCAACACTGAAGCTTTCTTT
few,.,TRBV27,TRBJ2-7,CASKRGVAAYEQYF,TGTGCCAGCAAAAGGGGCGTAGCAGCCTACGAGCAGTACTTC
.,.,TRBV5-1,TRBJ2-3,CASSLGGLSTDTQYF,TGCGCCAGCAGCTTGGGAGGGTTGTCAACAGATACGCAGTATTTT
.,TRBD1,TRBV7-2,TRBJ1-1,CASSRQGNTEAFF,TGTGCCAGCTCGAGACAGGGGAACACTGAAGCTTTCTTT
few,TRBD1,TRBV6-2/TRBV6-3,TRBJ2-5,CASSSVRQGLQETQYF,TGTGCCAGCAGTTCGGTCCGACAGGGGCTTCAAGAGACCCAGTACTTC
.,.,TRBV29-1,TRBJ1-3,CSVEWAGKGNTIYF,TGCAGCGTTGAATGGGCAGGGAAGGGAAACACCATATATTTT
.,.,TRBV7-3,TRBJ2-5,CASSRQPPETQYF,TGTGCCAGCAGCAGACAGCCGCCGGAGACCCAGTACTTC
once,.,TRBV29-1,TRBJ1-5,CSVGGRNQPQHF,TGCAGCGTTGGGGGCCGCAATCAGCCCCAGCATTTT
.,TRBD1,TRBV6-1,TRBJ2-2,CASSVGQGWLLGTGELFF,TGTGCCAGCAGTGTTGGACAGGGGTGGCTTTTGGGAACCGGGGAGCTGTTTTTT
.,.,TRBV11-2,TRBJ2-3,CASSLGPLAGLTDTQYF,TGTGCCAGCAGCTTAGGGCCCTTGGCGGGGCTCACAGATACGCAGTATTTT
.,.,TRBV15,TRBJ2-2,CATSRDSGTGELFF,TGTGCCACCAGCAGAGATAGTGGTACCGGGGAGCTGTTTTTT